These 11 T cell receptor beta chains originate from one sample sequenced in a study of pediatric ulcerative colitis. Sequencing was performed with immunoSEQ multiplex PCR; in TCRdb, only in-frame clones are kept and a portion is missing. This sample has fewer than 15,000 clones; around 90% occur once, and the top ten carry roughly 0.9%. The sequenced material came from blood. The source is a boy aged 5-17 years with moderate ulcerative colitis.

This chain's CDR3 is CASSSSTPVWNTGELFF. CDR3 sequence (DNA): TGTGCCAGCAGCTCCAGTACCCCTGTTTGGAACACCGGGGAGCTGTTTTTT. V is TRBV5-4 and J is TRBJ2-2; D not resolved. Trimming removed 3 bases from V and 1 base from J, with 16 bases in between. The germline V gene has CDR1 SGHNT and CDR2 YYREEE (reference sequence). This CDR3 is built from 17 residues.

This chain connects TRBV27 to TRBJ2-5; 9 bases are shared with TRBD2. V shed 8 bases and J 5 bases; nucleotides not matched to a gene: 21. Germline CDR1 MNHEY, CDR2 SMNVEV (reference sequence). The CDR3 extends over 18 amino acids. The CDR3 bases are TGTGCCAGCCAACCCAAGAACTACCCGGGACTAGCCTCGGAGACCCAGTACTTC. Translated, it gives CASQPKNYPGLASETQYF.

The rearrangement uses TRBV28 and TRBJ2-3; D unresolved. CDR1 MDHEN and CDR2 SYDVKM come from the germline V gene. CDR3 length: 18 residues. Deletions cut 2 bases from V and 1 base from J, with 19 bases between. The CDR3 is CASSLAQQPSLGTDTQYF. CDR3 sequence (DNA): TGTGCCAGCAGTTTAGCCCAGCAGCCCTCATTGGGCACAGATACGCAGTATTTT.

The gene calls are TRBV18 and TRBJ2-7, with unresolved D. Trimming pared 6 bases from V and 9 bases from J, leaving 27 bases between. There are 16 residues in the CDR3. Germline lookup yields CDR1 KGHSH and CDR2 LQKENI. CDR3 in DNA: TGTGCCAGCTCGCACCCAAGCGAGGCTACATTACGTGGGCAGTACTTC. Its translation: CASSHPSEATLRGQYF.

This clone was found a few times. This chain uses TRBV11-2 with TRBJ1-2, with a possible D match to TRBD1 (5 bases). V dropped 1 base and J dropped 5 bases, with 11 bases sitting between them. CDR1 SGHAT and CDR2 FQNNGV come from the germline V gene. The CDR3 totals 14 residues. The CDR3 loop reads CASSLGTQGYGYTF. The CDR3 DNA is TGTGCCAGCAGCTTAGGGACCCAGGGTTATGGCTACACCTTC. Together with reference TRBV11-2 and TRBJ1-2, the CDR3 gives the full variable domain: EAGVAQSPRYKIIEKRQSVAFWCNPISGHATLYWYQQILGQGPKLLIQFQNNGVVDDSQLPKDRFSAERLKGVDSTLKIQPAKLEDSAVYLCASSLGTQGYGYTFGSGTRLTVV.

V is TRBV28 and J is TRBJ2-5; D not certain. The germline V gene has CDR1 MDHEN and CDR2 SYDVKM. CDR3 length: 10 residues. The CDR3 reads CAWNQETQYF. The DNA of the CDR3 is TGTGCTTGGAACCAAGAGACCCAGTACTTC.

CDR3 in amino acids: CAWSVLDSPLHF. The CDR3 region has the DNA TGTGCCTGGAGTGTATTGGATTCACCCCTCCACTTT. The chain is built from TRBV30 and TRBJ1-6; D uncertain. With 0 bases removed from V and 8 bases from J, the gap between germline ends came to 5 bases. Germline assignment: CDR1 GTSNPN and CDR2 SVGIG (reference sequence). This CDR3 is 12 amino acids long.

The chain uses TRBV11-2 and TRBJ2-1; D could derive from TRBD1 or TRBD2 (6 bases each). V was shortened by 4 bases and J by 2 bases, with 18 bases between the two germline ends. CDR3 size: 17 residues. CDR1 is SGHAT and CDR2 is FQNNGV in the germline V gene. The CDR3 sequence: CASSSLQGTWTYNEQFF. The CDR3 nucleotides are TGTGCCAGCAGCTCCCTGCAGGGGACTTGGACCTACAATGAGCAGTTCTTC. The entire variable domain, with the rest obtained from reference TRBV11-2 and TRBJ2-1, is as follows: EAGVAQSPRYKIIEKRQSVAFWCNPISGHATLYWYQQILGQGPKLLIQFQNNGVVDDSQLPKDRFSAERLKGVDSTLKIQPAKLEDSAVYLCASSSLQGTWTYNEQFFGPGTRLTVL.

The rearrangement joins TRBV6-5 to TRBJ2-4, with TRBD2 matching 9 bases. This CDR3 spans 14 amino acids. V dropped 5 bases and J dropped 6; count of bases not matched to a gene: 5. Germline V CDR1 and CDR2: MNHEY, SVGAGI. Here the CDR3 DNA reads TGTGCCAGCAGTACTGGACTAGCGACAAACATTCAGTACTTC. Protein: CASSTGLATNIQYF.

The chain employs TRBV6-5 and TRBJ1-2, with D possibly matching TRBD1 (6 bases). V was shortened by 3 bases and J by 8 bases, with 19 bases between the two germline ends. The germline CDR1 and CDR2 sequences are MNHEY and SVGAGI. The CDR3 consists of 15 residues. The CDR3 DNA sequence: TGTGCCAGCAGTTATGAGGGCAGGGGTCCTCGGGGCTACACCTTC. Translating it yields CASSYEGRGPRGYTF.

The V gene is TRBV21-1, the J gene TRBJ1-5. TRBV21-1 is described as a pseudogene. The CDR3 is 14 amino acids. The CDR3 nucleotides are TGTGCCAGCAGCAAAGGGTATAGCAATCAGCCCCAGCATTTT. Translation: CASSKGYSNQPQHF.